The source of this T cell receptor beta chain is a study of blood T cell repertoires in COVID-19. Trimming took off 5 bases at V and 4 bases at J, with 12 bases between the two ends. The CDR3 runs to 13 residues. Germline V gene sequence: CDR1 MNHEY, CDR2 SMNVEV (reference sequence). Assay used: immunoSEQ multiplex PCR; TCRdb lists only in-frame clones, some missing. The sample records a few hundred thousand clones, approximately 89% being singletons. This clone appeared a few times. The specimen sequenced was peripheral blood. This chain links TRBV27 with TRBJ2-7; possibly TRBD2 for D (5 bases). This clonotype originated in an older woman with COVID-19, enrolled during active disease. The CDR3: CASSRAREYEQYF. The CDR3 coding sequence is TGTGCCAGCAGTCGGGCACGGGAATACGAGCAGTACTTC.